The rows below give T cell receptor beta chains drawn from one sample of a study of early T cells in non-severe SARS-CoV-2 infection. TCRdb re-called the 5' RACE reads through MiXCR, storing one row per CDR3 protein. The sample includes fewer than 80,000 distinct CDR3 sequences, approximately 12% seen only once; the top ten take roughly 1.2%. This sample comprised whole blood, obtained at baseline. The receptors come from an adult who was a healthcare worker with PCR-confirmed SARS-CoV-2 infection or an uninfected control (not recorded which). The donor label of this sample is uncertain. Both conserved end residues are part of each CDR3. A D gene is named only where the DNA matches it firmly. The size of a clone is reported for some rows only, either as once, few or many, or as a class for expanded clones.

cdr3_nt,cdr3_aa,j_call,clone_size,v_call,d_call
TGTGCCAGCAGAAAGTCGTGGTATGAGCAGTTCTTC,CASRKSWYEQFF,TRBJ2-1,many,TRBV11-2,-
TGTGCCAGCAGCTCTTCCAATTCCAAAAACATTCAGTACTTC,CASSSSNSKNIQYF,TRBJ2-4,few,TRBV7-2,-
TGTGCCAGCAGTTTATCTTCCGGATTTGAGCCCCAGCATTTT,CASSLSSGFEPQHF,TRBJ1-5,-,TRBV27,-
TGTGCCAGCAGCCGTATGAGACCGCTCAGCCAGCCCCAGCATTTT,CASSRMRPLSQPQHF,TRBJ1-5,-,TRBV21-1,-
TGTGCCGGGATTCAGGACAGGCTTACGATTTATGGCTACACCTTC,CAGIQDRLTIYGYTF,TRBJ1-2,few,TRBV2,TRBD1
TGCGCCAGCAGTGAGTCCCCGGCTAGCACAGATACGCAGTATTTT,CASSESPASTDTQYF,TRBJ2-3,-,TRBV10-2,-
TGTGCCAGCAGTACTAACCCAGGGAGCGGGTCCTATAATTCACCCCTCCACTTT,CASSTNPGSGSYNSPLHF,TRBJ1-6,-,TRBV12-3/TRBV12-4,-
TGTGCCAGCAAAGGGGAATCCACCGGGGAGCTGTTTTTT,CASKGESTGELFF,TRBJ2-2,-,TRBV2,-
TGTGCCTGGGCGGACAGGGGGCGAGGCTACACCTTC,CAWADRGRGYTF,TRBJ1-2,-,TRBV30,TRBD1
TGTGCCAGCAGCGCCACTAACACCGGGGAGCTGTTTTTT,CASSATNTGELFF,TRBJ2-2,many,TRBV7-3,-
TGCGCCAGCAGCTTGGTGAGGGGTGGCACAGATACGCAGTATTTT,CASSLVRGGTDTQYF,TRBJ2-3,-,TRBV5-1,-
TGTGCCAGCAGTTTCGTTCAGGGGAGGGAGACCCAGTACTTC,CASSFVQGRETQYF,TRBJ2-5,few,TRBV12-3/TRBV12-4,-
TGTGCCAGCAGCCGGGACAGGCATCACGCTGAGCAGTTCTTC,CASSRDRHHAEQFF,TRBJ2-1,-,TRBV12-3/TRBV12-4,TRBD1
TGCAGTGCTAGAAGAGACAGGGGAGAAAACATTCAGTACTTC,CSARRDRGENIQYF,TRBJ2-4,-,TRBV20-1,TRBD1
TGTGCCACCAGCCGACCGGGACAGGGGAGTGGCTACACCTTC,CATSRPGQGSGYTF,TRBJ1-2,-,TRBV24-1,TRBD1
TGTGCCAGCAGCCAAAAGATCTATGGCTACACCTTC,CASSQKIYGYTF,TRBJ1-2,many,TRBV7-9,-
TGTGCCAGCAGCGCAGACTCCAACGACTACACCTTC,CASSADSNDYTF,TRBJ1-2,few,TRBV7-9,-
TGCGCCAGCAGTGAGCATCAGGGTGGCTACACCTTC,CASSEHQGGYTF,TRBJ1-2,medium-sized,TRBV10-2,-
TGTGCCAGCAGCTTGCCCGGCCAAGAGACCCAGTACTTC,CASSLPGQETQYF,TRBJ2-5,few,TRBV5-4,-
TGTGCCAGCTCACCTGCCGGAAGACCCTATGGCTACACCTTC,CASSPAGRPYGYTF,TRBJ1-2,few,TRBV18,-
TGCGCCAGCAGCTTGGATACAGGGTTCACTGAAGCTTTCTTT,CASSLDTGFTEAFF,TRBJ1-1,few,TRBV5-1,-
TGCGCCAGCAGCTTGGTGGGCAGGGAAATCCAAGAGACCCAGTACTTC,CASSLVGREIQETQYF,TRBJ2-5,few,TRBV5-1,-
TGTGCCAGCAGCGTAGTGGGAAGGGAGGGGGCGAATACGCAGTATTTT,CASSVVGREGANTQYF,TRBJ2-3,-,TRBV9,-
TGTGCCAGCAGTACGTACAGGTTCGGTTCACCCCTCCACTTT,CASSTYRFGSPLHF,TRBJ1-6,-,TRBV27,-
TGTGCCACCAGACAGGGAAGGGGGAAAACCGGGGAGCTGTTTTTT,CATRQGRGKTGELFF,TRBJ2-2,-,TRBV24-1,-
TGTGCCATCAGTGATGACAATGAGCAGTTCTTC,CAISDDNEQFF,TRBJ2-1,few,TRBV10-3,-
TGTGCCAGTAGTGCCGACAGACTCTCTGGGGCCAACGTCCTGACTTTC,CASSADRLSGANVLTF,TRBJ2-6,few,TRBV19,-
TGTGCCAGCAGCTTAAAGGGGACTAGCGGGGGGCTAGCCAAAAACATTCAGTACTTC,CASSLKGTSGGLAKNIQYF,TRBJ2-4,-,TRBV11-2,TRBD2
TGTGCCAGCTCACCACGCATAAAGCGGGGTCCAAAAAACATTCAGTACTTC,CASSPRIKRGPKNIQYF,TRBJ2-4,-,TRBV18,TRBD2
TGTGCCAGCAGTGAAGCGAGCCAGGGTACGGATACGCAGTATTTT,CASSEASQGTDTQYF,TRBJ2-3,-,TRBV2,-
TGTGCCAGCAGCCTGGGACAGCAAACTAATGAGCAGTTCTTC,CASSLGQQTNEQFF,TRBJ2-1,-,TRBV7-2,TRBD1
TGTGCCAGCAGTCCCCCGACAGGGCCCTCTGAAGCTTTCTTT,CASSPPTGPSEAFF,TRBJ1-1,once,TRBV6-5,TRBD1
TGTGCCAGTATCGGGACTAGCGGGGGGATACCGAACACCGGGGAGCTGTTTTTT,CASIGTSGGIPNTGELFF,TRBJ2-2,few,TRBV19,TRBD2
TGCAGCGTTGGCCGGGGGAACTCAGATACGCAGTATTTT,CSVGRGNSDTQYF,TRBJ2-3,-,TRBV29-1,-
TGCAGTGCTAGTCTAGCGGGGCGGGATACGCAGTATTTT,CSASLAGRDTQYF,TRBJ2-3,many,TRBV20-1,TRBD2
TGTGCCAGCAGCCCCCGATCAAGTGGGGGCCGTTTAGTTGAGCAGTTCTTC,CASSPRSSGGRLVEQFF,TRBJ2-1,few,TRBV7-3,-
TGCGCCAGCAGTGATCTAACAGGGAGGGACACTGAAGCTTTCTTT,CASSDLTGRDTEAFF,TRBJ1-1,many,TRBV10-2,-
TGTGCCAGCAGCTTAGGGGCGGGTGTGCGTGGGCACGGAAACACCATATATTTT,CASSLGAGVRGHGNTIYF,TRBJ1-3,many,TRBV7-9,-
TGTGCCAGCAGCCAAGATGGGGTGGCAAGGCTGGGAGCTTTCTTT,CASSQDGVARLGAFF,TRBJ1-1,many,TRBV4-2,-
TGTGCCAGTAGTATACAGGGACCCCATGGCTACACCTTC,CASSIQGPHGYTF,TRBJ1-2,-,TRBV19,-
TGCAGCGTTGAAGATCGGACAGACTATGGCTACACCTTC,CSVEDRTDYGYTF,TRBJ1-2,many,TRBV29-1,-
TGTGCCAGCAGTTACTCGTCCGACAGGAACACTGAAGCTTTCTTT,CASSYSSDRNTEAFF,TRBJ1-1,-,TRBV6-6,-
TGTGCCAGCAGCACCCGGACTAGCGGGGGGCCCTGGGGTACGCAGTATTTT,CASSTRTSGGPWGTQYF,TRBJ2-3,few,TRBV5-4,TRBD2
TGCGCCAGCAGCTTGGCTGGGGCCAACGTCCTGACTTTC,CASSLAGANVLTF,TRBJ2-6,-,TRBV5-1,-
TGTGCCAGCTGGACCCCTTTGGGCGGCACCGGGGAGCTGTTTTTT,CASWTPLGGTGELFF,TRBJ2-2,few,TRBV28,-
TGTGCCAGCTATACCCCCGGTAAGCAGTTCTTC,CASYTPGKQFF,TRBJ2-1,-,TRBV3-1,-
TGTGCCAGCAGCTCAGGGGTGCCGAGCAATCAGCCCCAGCATTTT,CASSSGVPSNQPQHF,TRBJ1-5,many,TRBV5-5,-
TGTGCCAGCAGCTTAACCGGACGTCAGCCCCAGCATTTT,CASSLTGRQPQHF,TRBJ1-5,many,TRBV7-2,-
TGTGCCAGCAGTTACCTCCTGAGCGATGCTAGCACAGATACGCAGTATTTT,CASSYLLSDASTDTQYF,TRBJ2-3,-,TRBV6-2/TRBV6-3,-